One and the same sample provided the 32 T cell receptor beta chains below, sequenced in a study of T cells in localized non-small cell lung cancer. Here immunoSEQ multiplex PCR was the method, and the copy in TCRdb shows in-frame clones only, minus some. Of roughly 7,000 clones in the sample, approximately 43% were seen once. This sample comprised lymph node tissue, obtained before any cancer treatment. All receptors derive from a man aged 35-69 years with stage I lung adenocarcinoma.

J is TRBJ1-3 and V is TRBV28; 8 nucleotides match TRBD1. V was pared by 5 bases and J by 4 bases, with 7 bases of the junction left unmatched. Germline V gene lookup returns CDR1 MDHEN and CDR2 SYDVKM. This CDR3 has 15 residues. Here the CDR3 reads CASSPQGARGNTIYF. The CDR3 DNA follows: TGTGCCAGCAGTCCGCAGGGGGCTAGGGGAAACACCATATATTTT.

The rearrangement uses TRBV9 and TRBJ1-1; perhaps TRBD1 as D (6 bases). Germline V gene data show CDR1 as SGDLS and CDR2 as YYNGEE. The CDR3 spans 14 residues. The germline V and J ends were trimmed by 0 bases and 1 base, with 7 bases remaining between them. In DNA form, the CDR3 reads TGTGCCAGCAGCGTAGCACAGGGGAACACTGAAGCTTTCTTT. Amino acid sequence: CASSVAQGNTEAFF. Looking up the rest from reference TRBV9 and TRBJ1-1 gives the full variable domain: DSGVTQTPKHLITATGQRVTLRCSPRSGDLSVYWYQQSLDQGLQFLIQYYNGEERAKGNILERFSAQQFPDLHSELNLSSLELGDSALYFCASSVAQGNTEAFFGQGTRLTVV.

This clone was seen a handful of times. The J gene is TRBJ2-5, the V gene TRBV7-6; 8 bases are shared with TRBD2. Trimming took 5 bases from V and 1 from J; bases not matched to a gene: 9. The CDR3 totals 16 residues. CDR1 and CDR2 from the germline V gene are SGHVS and FNYEAQ. The CDR3 loop reads CASSPQREWGQETQYF. DNA of the CDR3: TGTGCCAGCAGCCCCCAGCGGGAGTGGGGCCAAGAGACCCAGTACTTC.

This chain connects TRBV6-8 to TRBJ2-2; D is possibly TRBD1 (6 bases). Trimming pared 8 bases from V and 3 bases from J, leaving 13 bases between. This CDR3 has 14 amino acids. Germline assignment: CDR1 MNHGY and CDR2 SAAAGT. The chain's CDR3 is CASETGSDTGELFF. CDR3 sequence (DNA): TGTGCCAGCGAGACAGGATCGGACACCGGGGAGCTGTTTTTT.

This clone turned up a few times. The chain is built from TRBV28 and TRBJ1-2; TRBD1 matches 7 bases. V lost 2 bases, J lost 6 bases, and 6 bases stayed unmatched. Germline-derived CDR1 and CDR2 are MDHEN and SYDVKM. The CDR3 has 14 amino acids. The CDR3 DNA reads TGTGCCAGCAGTTTAGGTGACAGGGTCAATGGCTACACCTTC. It codes for CASSLGDRVNGYTF.

V and J are TRBV30 and TRBJ1-1, with D uncertain. The CDR3 spans 13 residues. Germline lookup yields CDR1 GTSNPN and CDR2 SVGIG (reference sequence). V was shortened by 2 bases and J by 4 bases, with 11 bases between the two germline ends. This CDR3 reads CAWSPFSGTEAFF. The DNA of the CDR3 is TGTGCCTGGAGTCCTTTTTCGGGCACTGAAGCTTTCTTT.

The sample holds a few counts of this clone. J is TRBJ2-1 and V is TRBV6-8; the match to TRBD2 covers 14 bases. The V segment lost 6 bases and the J segment 9 bases; nucleotides outside the gene matches: 4. The CDR3 length is 14 residues. The germline V gene has CDR1 MNHGY and CDR2 SAAAGT. CDR3 bases: TGTGCCAGCAGAGGGACTAGCGGGAGTAGTGAGCAGTTCTTC. As protein: CASRGTSGSSEQFF.

The chain combines TRBV14 with TRBJ2-2; D is undetermined. Germline CDR1 reads SGHDN; CDR2 reads FVKESK. The V end lost 4 bases, the J end lost 4 bases, and 13 bases lay between the germline ends. The CDR3 contains 15 residues. CDR3 protein: CASSRLGVVTGELFF. The CDR3 nucleotides read TGTGCCAGCAGCCGGCTCGGCGTAGTCACCGGGGAGCTGTTTTTT.

This clone has only a few counts. The V call is TRBV28, the J call TRBJ2-7; D gene ambiguous. This CDR3 spans 12 amino acids. Deletions cut 8 bases from V and 3 bases from J, with 11 bases between. Germline CDR1 and CDR2: MDHEN and SYDVKM. The CDR3 nucleotides read TGTGCCAGCTCCCGTTCAGGCTACGAGCAGTACTTC. Protein sequence: CASSRSGYEQYF.

The CDR3 sequence is CASSLKGGGYTQYF. As DNA, the CDR3 is TGTGCCAGCAGCTTAAAAGGGGGCGGGTATACGCAGTATTTT. The chain couples TRBV11-3 to TRBJ2-3; 7 nucleotides line up with TRBD1. Germline V gene data show CDR1 as SGHNT and CDR2 as YENEEA. The CDR3 has 14 amino acids. J gave up 7 bases and V 2 bases, and 6 bases lay outside the gene matches. The variable domain in full, with the rest retrieved from reference TRBV11-3 and TRBJ2-3, is EAGVVQSPRYKIIEKKQPVAFWCNPISGHNTLYWYLQNLGQGPELLIRYENEEAVDDSQLPKDRFSAERLKGVDSTLKIQPAELGDSAVYLCASSLKGGGYTQYFGPGTRLTVL.

This clone has only a few counts. The genes are TRBV6-8 and TRBJ1-1; 7 bases match TRBD1. This CDR3 is built from 14 residues. Per the germline V gene, CDR1 is MNHGY and CDR2 is SAAAGT. V lost 2 bases and J lost 6; bases outside the gene matches: 6. DNA for the CDR3: TGTGCCAGCAGTTACGGAGGGGGCGAAGCTGAAGCTTTCTTT. Translated, it gives CASSYGGGEAEAFF.

This chain connects TRBV6-7 to TRBJ2-7, with D hard to call. TRBV6-7 is classed as an ORF, of uncertain function. V gave up 4 bases and J gave up 4 bases, with 11 bases separating them. This CDR3 is 13 amino acids long. CDR3 sequence: CASSFGREYEQYF. The CDR3 coding sequence is TGTGCCAGCAGTTTCGGCCGAGAATACGAGCAGTACTTC.

The V and J genes are TRBV29-1 and TRBJ1-2; a weak D match, TRBD1 (5 bases). This CDR3 region has 12 residues. Trimming shortened V by 6 bases and J by 8 bases, and 16 bases separated the two germline ends. Germline CDR1 and CDR2: SQVTM and ANQGSEA. Here the CDR3 reads CSVTPGLGGYTF. The CDR3 nucleotides are TGCAGCGTCACTCCAGGGTTAGGCGGCTACACCTTC.

This clone occurred a few times. The chain joins TRBV19 to TRBJ1-3, with 8 bases matching TRBD1. The CDR3 consists of 15 residues. V gave up 5 bases and J gave up 0 bases; unmatched junction bases: 3. Germline-derived CDR1 and CDR2 are LNHDA and SQIVND (reference sequence). The CDR3 coding sequence is TGTGCCAGTAGTTCAACAGGGGGCTCTGGAAACACCATATATTTT. Its protein product is CASSSTGGSGNTIYF.

The rearrangement uses TRBV6-8 and TRBJ1-2, with D perhaps matching TRBD1 (6 bases). Between the trimmed V and J ends, which lost 4 bases and 4 bases, there was a span of 16 bases. Per germline, CDR1 MNHGY and CDR2 SAAAGT. CDR3 length: 15 amino acids. The CDR3 region has the DNA TGTGCCAGCAGTTCCCCCGATAGGGGGTCCTATGGCTACACCTTC. As protein: CASSSPDRGSYGYTF.

The rearrangement joins TRBV15 to TRBJ1-4; TRBD1 agrees at 7 bases. Germline values: CDR1 LNHNV, CDR2 YYDKDF (reference sequence). The CDR3 has 16 residues. V lost 4 bases, J lost 0 bases, and 5 bases stayed unmatched. This CDR3 is CATSTGTATTNEKLFF. For the CDR3, the DNA is TGTGCCACCAGCACCGGGACAGCAACAACTAATGAAAAACTGTTTTTT.

The table lists this clone with a few counts. This chain connects TRBV6-8 to TRBJ2-7, with D perhaps TRBD1 or TRBD2 (5 bases each). This CDR3 is built from 16 residues. Germline CDR1 and CDR2: MNHGY and SAAAGT. Trimming removed 5 bases at V and 2 bases at J, with 19 bases between. CDR3 sequence (DNA): TGTGCCAGCAGTGAGGACCATATGAGGGGCACCTACGAGCAGTACTTC. Translating gives CASSEDHMRGTYEQYF.

The V call is TRBV19, the J call TRBJ2-6; D call uncertain. Trimming removed 1 base at V and 0 bases at J, with 10 bases between. The CDR3 has 17 residues. Germline loops: CDR1 LNHDA, CDR2 SQIVND (reference sequence). CDR3 protein: CASSIAVKISGANVLTF. The CDR3 DNA sequence: TGTGCCAGTAGTATAGCAGTTAAAATCTCTGGGGCCAACGTCCTGACTTTC.

The V call is TRBV9, the J call TRBJ2-7; no firm D call. The CDR3 runs to 12 residues. Trimming pared 5 bases from V and 2 bases from J, leaving 8 bases between. Looked up from germline, CDR1 is SGDLS and CDR2 is YYNGEE. CDR3 sequence (DNA): TGTGCCAGCAGTGACGCCACCTACGAGCAGTACTTC. Its translation: CASSDATYEQYF.

This sequence joins TRBV30 and TRBJ1-1; D remains unclear. Trimming shortened V by 5 bases and J by 4 bases, and 8 bases separated the two germline ends. This CDR3 spans 11 amino acids. Germline V gene sequence: CDR1 GTSNPN, CDR2 SVGIG (reference sequence). The CDR3 loop reads CAWYGPTEAFF. CDR3 DNA: TGTGCCTGGTATGGGCCCACTGAAGCTTTCTTT. The full variable domain, rest sourced from reference TRBV30 and TRBJ1-1, is SQTIHQWPATLVQPVGSPLSLECTVEGTSNPNLYWYRQAAGRGLQLLFYSVGIGQISSEVPQNLSASRPQDRQFILSSKKLLLSDSGFYLCAWYGPTEAFFGQGTRLTVV.

This clone was picked up a small number of times. One junction end does not reproduce the germline sequence, and a read error may be involved. The chain joins TRBV30 to TRBJ1-2; D is possibly TRBD1 (5 bases). The CDR3 has 14 amino acids. Germline assignment: CDR1 GTSNPN and CDR2 SVGIG (reference sequence). The chain's CDR3 is CAWRLLGDLYGYTF. CDR3 bases: TGTGCCTGGAGGCTCTTGGGGGACCTCTATGGCTACACTTTC. The full variable domain, its missing parts supplied by reference TRBV30 and TRBJ1-2, is SQTIHQWPATLVQPVGSPLSLECTVEGTSNPNLYWYRQAAGRGLQLLFYSVGIGQISSEVPQNLSASRPQDRQFILSSKKLLLSDSGFYLCAWRLLGDLYGYTFGSGTRLTVV.

This chain connects TRBV15 to TRBJ2-5, with D maybe TRBD1 (5 bases). Trimming took 0 bases from V and 5 from J, leaving 13 bases between them. The CDR3 spans 15 residues. Germline V lookup: CDR1 LNHNV, CDR2 YYDKDF (reference sequence). CDR3 sequence reads: CATSRDRVNRETQYF. DNA for the CDR3: TGTGCCACCAGCAGAGATCGAGTCAACAGGGAGACCCAGTACTTC.

This clone has only a few counts. This chain connects TRBV6-8 to TRBJ1-5, with 8 nucleotides matching TRBD1. V shed 10 bases, J shed 9 bases, and the junction held 20 bases outside the gene matches. Germline assignment: CDR1 MNHGY and CDR2 SAAAGT. There are 16 residues in the CDR3. CDR3 amino acids: CAISSDENTGGGPQHF. The CDR3 coding sequence is TGTGCCATCAGCTCGGACGAAAACACAGGGGGTGGGCCCCAGCATTTT.

The chain combines TRBV28 with TRBJ2-5; D is tentatively TRBD1 or TRBD2 (5 bases each). CDR1 and CDR2 from the germline V gene are MDHEN and SYDVKM. CDR3 length equals 12 residues. The V and J ends lost 8 bases and 0 bases respectively, with 7 bases between them. The CDR3 bases are TGTGCCAGCGGGACGTACCAAGAGACCCAGTACTTC. It codes for CASGTYQETQYF. Complete variable domain (other parts from reference TRBV28 and TRBJ2-5): DVKVTQSSRYLVKRTGEKVFLECVQDMDHENMFWYRQDPGLGLRLIYFSYDVKMKEKGDIPEGYSVSREKKERFSLILESASTNQTSMYLCASGTYQETQYFGPGTRLLVL.

By share, this clone ranks as medium-sized. The chain carries TRBV6-8 and TRBJ2-3; D may be TRBD1 (6 bases). V gave up 5 bases and J gave up 8 bases, with 20 bases separating them. CDR3 length: 15 amino acids. CDR1 and CDR2 (germline): MNHGY, SAAAGT. The CDR3 DNA sequence: TGTGCCAGCAGTCCCGGGACATCCGGTTTTCGTACGCAGTATTTT. It yields the protein CASSPGTSGFRTQYF.

The chain is built from TRBV19 and TRBJ1-2; 7 bases are a match to TRBD1. This CDR3 comprises 13 residues. Looked up from germline, CDR1 is LNHDA and CDR2 is SQIVND (reference sequence). After removal of 7 bases from V and 2 bases from J, the junction contained 4 bases not matched to a gene. The CDR3 nucleotides read TGTGCCAGTACCGTGACAGGGAACTATGGCTACACCTTC. Translated: CASTVTGNYGYTF.

This clone was counted once. This chain links TRBV18 with TRBJ2-3; a possible D gene is TRBD2 (5 bases). This CDR3 contains 15 residues. CDR1 is KGHSH and CDR2 is LQKENI in the germline V gene. Trimming took off 3 bases at V and 1 base at J, with 11 bases between the two ends. Here the CDR3 DNA reads TGTGCCAGCTCACCCTCGTGGCGGGGCACAGATACGCAGTATTTT. Amino acids: CASSPSWRGTDTQYF.

The V call is TRBV11-3, the J call TRBJ2-5; D is unclear. CDR3 size: 15 residues. Germline V gene data show CDR1 as SGHNT and CDR2 as YENEEA. Trimming took off 2 bases at V and 1 base at J, with 11 bases between the two ends. CDR3 DNA sequence: TGTGCCAGCAGCTTATCTGAAGAGTTCCAAGAGACCCAGTACTTC. This codes for CASSLSEEFQETQYF.

This clone was observed a handful of times. The gene calls are TRBV6-8 and TRBJ2-1, with 11 bases matching TRBD2. V trimming: 4 bases; J trimming: 4 bases; junction bases outside the gene matches: 6. The CDR3 runs 16 residues. CDR1 is MNHGY, CDR2 SAAAGT, per germline. The DNA for the CDR3 is TGTGCCAGCAGTTCTAGCGGGGGGAACAAATACAATGAGCAGTTCTTC. It yields the protein CASSSSGGNKYNEQFF.

This chain links TRBV14 with TRBJ2-1, with D possibly being TRBD2 (5 bases). Trimming took off 4 bases at V and 3 bases at J, with 7 bases between the two ends. This CDR3 comprises 13 residues. In germline, CDR1 is SGHDN, CDR2 FVKESK. This chain's CDR3 is CASSPRDYNEQFF. CDR3 sequence (DNA): TGTGCCAGCAGCCCCCGGGACTACAATGAGCAGTTCTTC.

The rearrangement joins TRBV19 to TRBJ2-2; no reliable D call. Deletions cut 3 bases from V and 0 bases from J, with 11 bases between. Germline loops: CDR1 LNHDA, CDR2 SQIVND (reference sequence). The CDR3 contains 16 residues. As DNA, the CDR3 is TGTGCCAGTAGTATTGATAGGCTGGCGAACACCGGGGAGCTGTTTTTT. Amino acids: CASSIDRLANTGELFF.

In its sample, this clone was seen a few times. The chain combines TRBV11-3 with TRBJ1-4; perhaps TRBD1 as D (5 bases). Deletions cut 3 bases from V and 7 bases from J, with 18 bases between. The V gene's germline CDR1 is SGHNT and CDR2 YENEEA. The CDR3 runs 16 residues. The CDR3 here is CASSLVYARDLEKLFF. The CDR3 region has the DNA TGTGCCAGCAGCTTGGTCTACGCCCGGGACCTTGAAAAACTGTTTTTT.